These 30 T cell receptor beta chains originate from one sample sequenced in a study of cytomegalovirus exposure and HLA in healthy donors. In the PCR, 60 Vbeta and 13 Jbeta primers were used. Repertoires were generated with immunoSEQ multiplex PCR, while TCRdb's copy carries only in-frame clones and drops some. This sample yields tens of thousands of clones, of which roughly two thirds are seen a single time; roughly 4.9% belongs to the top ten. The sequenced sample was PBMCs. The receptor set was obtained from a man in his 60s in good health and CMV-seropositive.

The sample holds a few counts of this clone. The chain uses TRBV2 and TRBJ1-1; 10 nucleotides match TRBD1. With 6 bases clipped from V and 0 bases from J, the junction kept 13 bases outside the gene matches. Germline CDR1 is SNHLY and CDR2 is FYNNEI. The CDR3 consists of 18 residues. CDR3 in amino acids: CASSALPGQGYMNTEAFF. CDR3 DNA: TGTGCCAGCAGCGCATTACCGGGACAGGGGTACATGAACACTGAAGCTTTCTTT.

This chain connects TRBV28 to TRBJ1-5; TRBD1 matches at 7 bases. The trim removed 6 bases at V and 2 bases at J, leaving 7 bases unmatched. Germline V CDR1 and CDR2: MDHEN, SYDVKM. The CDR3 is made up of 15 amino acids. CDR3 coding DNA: TGTGCCAGCAGGTCCGGCGACAGGGGCAATCAGCCCCAGCATTTT. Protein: CASRSGDRGNQPQHF.

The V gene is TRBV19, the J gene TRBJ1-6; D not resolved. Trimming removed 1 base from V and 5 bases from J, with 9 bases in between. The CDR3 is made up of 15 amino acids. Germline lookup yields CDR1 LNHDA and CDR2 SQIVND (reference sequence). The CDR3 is CASSIAWGDNSPLHF. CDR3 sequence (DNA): TGTGCCAGTAGTATAGCATGGGGAGATAATTCACCCCTCCACTTT.

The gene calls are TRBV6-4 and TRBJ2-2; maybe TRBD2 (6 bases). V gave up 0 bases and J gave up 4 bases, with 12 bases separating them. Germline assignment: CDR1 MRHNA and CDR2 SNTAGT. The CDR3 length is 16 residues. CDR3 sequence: CASSDSGREGTGELFF. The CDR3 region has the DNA TGTGCCAGCAGTGACTCAGGGCGGGAAGGCACCGGGGAGCTGTTTTTT.

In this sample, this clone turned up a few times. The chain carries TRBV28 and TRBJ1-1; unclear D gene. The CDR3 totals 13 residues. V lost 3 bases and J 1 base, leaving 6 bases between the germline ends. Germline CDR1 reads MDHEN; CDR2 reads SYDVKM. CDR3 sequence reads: CASSLAANTEAFF. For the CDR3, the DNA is TGTGCCAGCAGTTTGGCGGCGAACACTGAAGCTTTCTTT.

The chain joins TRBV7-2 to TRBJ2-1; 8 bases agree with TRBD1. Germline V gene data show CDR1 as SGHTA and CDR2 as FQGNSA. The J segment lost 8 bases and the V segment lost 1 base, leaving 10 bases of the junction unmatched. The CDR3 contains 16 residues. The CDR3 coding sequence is TGTGCCAGCAGCTTAGGGACAGGGTTAGGTAACCATGAGCAGTTCTTC. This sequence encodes CASSLGTGLGNHEQFF.

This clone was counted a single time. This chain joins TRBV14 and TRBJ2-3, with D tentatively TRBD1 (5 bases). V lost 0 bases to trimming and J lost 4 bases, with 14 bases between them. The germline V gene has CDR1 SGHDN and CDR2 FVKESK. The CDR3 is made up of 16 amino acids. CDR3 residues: CASSQDKGNIPDTQYF. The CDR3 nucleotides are TGTGCCAGCAGCCAAGATAAGGGGAACATCCCAGATACGCAGTATTTT.

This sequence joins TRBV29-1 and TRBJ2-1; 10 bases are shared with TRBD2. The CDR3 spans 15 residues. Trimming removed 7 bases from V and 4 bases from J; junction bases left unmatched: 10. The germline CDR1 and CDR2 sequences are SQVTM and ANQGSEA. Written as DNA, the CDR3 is TGCAGCGCCCAACCCTGGACTAGCGGATACAATGAGCAGTTCTTC. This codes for CSAQPWTSGYNEQFF.

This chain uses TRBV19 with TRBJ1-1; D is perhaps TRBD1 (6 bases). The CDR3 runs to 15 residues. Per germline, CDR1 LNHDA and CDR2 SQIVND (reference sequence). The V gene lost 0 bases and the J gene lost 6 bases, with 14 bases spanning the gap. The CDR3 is CASSIDGRGSAEAFF. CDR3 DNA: TGTGCCAGTAGTATAGACGGAAGGGGGAGTGCTGAAGCTTTCTTT.

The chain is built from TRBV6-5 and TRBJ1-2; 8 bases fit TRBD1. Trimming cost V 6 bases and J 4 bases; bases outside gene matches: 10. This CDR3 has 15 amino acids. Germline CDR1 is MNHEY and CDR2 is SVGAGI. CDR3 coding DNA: TGTGCCAGCAGCCCGATGGGACAGGTCGTCTATGGCTACACCTTC. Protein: CASSPMGQVVYGYTF.

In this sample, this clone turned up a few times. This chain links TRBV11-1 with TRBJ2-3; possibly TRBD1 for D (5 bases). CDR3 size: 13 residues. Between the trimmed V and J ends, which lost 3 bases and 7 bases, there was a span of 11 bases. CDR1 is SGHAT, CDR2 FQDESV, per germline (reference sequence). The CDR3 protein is CASSLGRSNTQYF. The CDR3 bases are TGTGCCAGCAGCTTGGGGCGTAGTAATACGCAGTATTTT.

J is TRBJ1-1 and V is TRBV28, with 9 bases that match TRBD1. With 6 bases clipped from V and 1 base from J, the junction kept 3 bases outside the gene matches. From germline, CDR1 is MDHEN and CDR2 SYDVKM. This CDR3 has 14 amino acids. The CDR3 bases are TGTGCCAGCAGCGCGGGACAGGGGAACACTGAAGCTTTCTTT. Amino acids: CASSAGQGNTEAFF. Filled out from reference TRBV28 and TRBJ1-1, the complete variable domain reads DVKVTQSSRYLVKRTGEKVFLECVQDMDHENMFWYRQDPGLGLRLIYFSYDVKMKEKGDIPEGYSVSREKKERFSLILESASTNQTSMYLCASSAGQGNTEAFFGQGTRLTVV.

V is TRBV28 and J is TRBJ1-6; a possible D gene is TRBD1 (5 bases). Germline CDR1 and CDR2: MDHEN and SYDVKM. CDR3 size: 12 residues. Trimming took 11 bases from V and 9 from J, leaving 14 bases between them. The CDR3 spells CAGGVGSSPLHF. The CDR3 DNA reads TGTGCCGGGGGGGTAGGAAGTTCACCCCTCCACTTT.

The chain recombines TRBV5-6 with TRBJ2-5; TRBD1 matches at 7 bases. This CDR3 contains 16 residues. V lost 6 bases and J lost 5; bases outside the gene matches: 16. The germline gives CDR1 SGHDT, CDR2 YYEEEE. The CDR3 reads CASTPERGRGWETQYF. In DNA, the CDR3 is TGTGCCAGCACCCCTGAGAGGGGGCGAGGGTGGGAGACCCAGTACTTC. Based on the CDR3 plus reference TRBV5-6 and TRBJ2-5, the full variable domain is DAGVTQSPTHLIKTRGQQVTLRCSPKSGHDTVSWYQQALGQGPQFIFQYYEEEERQRGNFPDRFSGHQFPNYSSELNVNALLLGDSALYLCASTPERGRGWETQYFGPGTRLLVL.

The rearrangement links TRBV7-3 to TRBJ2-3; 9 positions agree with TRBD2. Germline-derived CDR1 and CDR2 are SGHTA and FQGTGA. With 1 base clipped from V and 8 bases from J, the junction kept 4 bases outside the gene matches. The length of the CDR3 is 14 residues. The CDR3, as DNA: TGTGCCAGCAGCTTAATGGTTAGCGGGAGTACGCAGTATTTT. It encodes CASSLMVSGSTQYF.

For the CDR3, the DNA is TGCAGCGTTGAGACAGGGGATTTCGCTGAAGCTTTCTTT. This sequence encodes CSVETGDFAEAFF. The chain carries TRBV29-1 and TRBJ1-1, with 8 bases identical to TRBD1. This CDR3 is 13 amino acids long. The V gene's germline CDR1 is SQVTM and CDR2 ANQGSEA. V trimming: 3 bases; J trimming: 6 bases; junction bases outside the gene matches: 6.

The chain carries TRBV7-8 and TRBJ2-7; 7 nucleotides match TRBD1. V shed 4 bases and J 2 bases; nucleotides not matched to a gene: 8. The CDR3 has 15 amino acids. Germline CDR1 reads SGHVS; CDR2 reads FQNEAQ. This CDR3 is CASSSRGPRTYEQYF. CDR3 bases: TGTGCCAGCAGCTCTAGGGGGCCACGAACCTACGAGCAGTACTTC.

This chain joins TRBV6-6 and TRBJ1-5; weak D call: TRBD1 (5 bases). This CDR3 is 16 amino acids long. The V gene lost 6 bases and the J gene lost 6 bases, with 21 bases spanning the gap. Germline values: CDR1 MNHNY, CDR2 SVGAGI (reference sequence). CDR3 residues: CASSLGAGQLGQPQHF. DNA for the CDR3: TGTGCCAGCAGCCTTGGGGCAGGCCAGTTAGGTCAGCCCCAGCATTTT.

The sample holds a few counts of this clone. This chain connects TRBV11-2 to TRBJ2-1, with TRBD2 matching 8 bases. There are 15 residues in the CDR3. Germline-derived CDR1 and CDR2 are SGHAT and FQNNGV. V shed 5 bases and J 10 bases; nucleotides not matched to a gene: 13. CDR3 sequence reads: CASSHWGTSPSEQFF. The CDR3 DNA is TGTGCCAGCAGCCACTGGGGGACTAGTCCCTCCGAGCAGTTCTTC.

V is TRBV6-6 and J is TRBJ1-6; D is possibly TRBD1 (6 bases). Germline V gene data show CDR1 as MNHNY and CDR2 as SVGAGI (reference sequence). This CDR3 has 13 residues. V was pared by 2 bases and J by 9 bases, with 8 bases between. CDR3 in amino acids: CASSYGTTSPLHF. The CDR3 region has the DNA TGTGCCAGCAGTTACGGGACAACTTCACCCCTCCACTTT.

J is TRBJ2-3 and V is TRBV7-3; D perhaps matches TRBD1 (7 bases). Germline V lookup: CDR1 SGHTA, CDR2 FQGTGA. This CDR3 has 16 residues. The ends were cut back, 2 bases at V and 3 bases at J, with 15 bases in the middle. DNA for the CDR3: TGTGCCAGCAGCTTATACTCGACAGGGAGGACAGATACGCAGTATTTT. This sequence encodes CASSLYSTGRTDTQYF.

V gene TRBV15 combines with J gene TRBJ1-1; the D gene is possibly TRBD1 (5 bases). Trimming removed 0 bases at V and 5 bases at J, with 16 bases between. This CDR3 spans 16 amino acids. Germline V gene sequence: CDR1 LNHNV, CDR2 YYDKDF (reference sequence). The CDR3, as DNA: TGTGCCACCAGCAGAGATAGGCCGCCAGGGAGGACTGAAGCTTTCTTT. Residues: CATSRDRPPGRTEAFF.

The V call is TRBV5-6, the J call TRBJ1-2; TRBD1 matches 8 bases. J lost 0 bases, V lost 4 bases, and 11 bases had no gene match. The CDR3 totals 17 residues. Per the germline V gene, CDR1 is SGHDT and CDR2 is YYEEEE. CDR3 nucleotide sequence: TGTGCCAGCAGCCTAAGGACAGGGTCCCAAGCTAACTATGGCTACACCTTC. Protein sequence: CASSLRTGSQANYGYTF.

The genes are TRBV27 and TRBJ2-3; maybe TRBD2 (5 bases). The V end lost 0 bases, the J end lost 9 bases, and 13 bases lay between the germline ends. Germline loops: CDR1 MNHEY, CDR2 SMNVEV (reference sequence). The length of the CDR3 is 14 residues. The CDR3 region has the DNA TGTGCCAGCAGTTTATCTTCGGTAGGAGGCACGCAGTATTTT. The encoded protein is CASSLSSVGGTQYF.

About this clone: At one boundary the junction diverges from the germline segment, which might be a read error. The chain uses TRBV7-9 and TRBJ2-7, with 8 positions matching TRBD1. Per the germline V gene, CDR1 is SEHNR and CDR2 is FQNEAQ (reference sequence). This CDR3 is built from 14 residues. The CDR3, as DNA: TGTTCCAGCACCGAAGTGGGACAGGCCTACGAGCAGTACTTC. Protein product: CSSTEVGQAYEQYF.

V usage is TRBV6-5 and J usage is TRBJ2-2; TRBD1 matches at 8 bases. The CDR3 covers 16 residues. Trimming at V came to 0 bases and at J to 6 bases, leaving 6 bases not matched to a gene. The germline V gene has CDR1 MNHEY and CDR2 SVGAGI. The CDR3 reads CASSYSDRGDPGELFF. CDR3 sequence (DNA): TGTGCCAGCAGTTACTCAGACAGGGGAGACCCCGGGGAGCTGTTTTTT.

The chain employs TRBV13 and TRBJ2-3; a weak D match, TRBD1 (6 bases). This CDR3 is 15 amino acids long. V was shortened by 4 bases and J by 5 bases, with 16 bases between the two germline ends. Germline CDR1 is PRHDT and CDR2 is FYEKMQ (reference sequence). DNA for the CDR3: TGTGCCAGCAGCTCCTCGACAGGAGAGGGAGATACGCAGTATTTT. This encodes CASSSSTGEGDTQYF.

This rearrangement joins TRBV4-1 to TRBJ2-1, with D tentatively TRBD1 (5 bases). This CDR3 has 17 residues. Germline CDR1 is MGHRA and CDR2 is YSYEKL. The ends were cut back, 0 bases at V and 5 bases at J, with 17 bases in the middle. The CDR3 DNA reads TGCGCCAGCAGCCAAGAAATAGGTTGGGGCTTGAACAATGAGCAGTTCTTC. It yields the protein CASSQEIGWGLNNEQFF.

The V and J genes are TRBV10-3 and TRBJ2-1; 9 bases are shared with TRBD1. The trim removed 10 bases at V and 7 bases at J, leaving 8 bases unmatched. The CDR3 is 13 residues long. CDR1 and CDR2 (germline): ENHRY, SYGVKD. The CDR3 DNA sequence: TGTGCCACCACAGGGGGCGAGGGGAATGAGCAGTTCTTC. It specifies CATTGGEGNEQFF.

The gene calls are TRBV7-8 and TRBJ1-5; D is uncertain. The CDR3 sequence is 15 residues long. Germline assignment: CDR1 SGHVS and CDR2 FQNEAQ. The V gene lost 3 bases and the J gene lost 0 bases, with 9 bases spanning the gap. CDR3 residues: CASSFTENSNQPQHF. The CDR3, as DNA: TGTGCCAGCAGCTTTACAGAGAATAGCAATCAGCCCCAGCATTTT.